This TCR beta chain emerged from a study of blood T cell repertoires in COVID-19. Study at large: Samples taken during acute and convalescent COVID-19 were collected in the United States, Italy and Spain. PBMCs, B-cell-depleted T cells, or T cells provided the cDNA or gDNA that made up the material.

Enrolment of Seattle patients took place during active infection, and they were followed longitudinally. CDR3 length: 15 residues. Authors' analysis steps: Nucleated cell number was recorded as an estimate derived from reference gene primer amplification. Sequencing was performed with immunoSEQ multiplex PCR; in TCRdb, only in-frame clones are kept and a portion is missing. Clone size and the V and J calls come from that table; the DNA yielded D and trimming. Seen here are about 320,000 clones, around 89% observed once, and the top ten hold under 2%. This TCR was recovered from a woman younger than 45 with COVID-19, enrolled during active disease. Sequencing was carried out using peripheral blood. This chain uses TRBV21-1 with TRBJ1-2; the table's D call of TRBD1 was not tested on the DNA. TRBV21-1 is marked as a pseudogene. The CDR3 DNA sequence: TGTGCCAGCAGCACCCTTACCGGGCAGGGTCCACCTTCCACCTTC. Translation gives CASSTLTGQGPPSTF.